This TCR beta chain was profiled in a study of CD8 T cells in ankylosing spondylitis. Study-wide findings and caveats: What appeared characteristic of ankylosing spondylitis blood was a TCR beta motif of 7 or 8 highly homologous variants.

In TCRdb, the 5' RACE reads were re-called with MiXCR into one record per CDR3 protein. This sample has about 190,000 distinct CDR3 sequences; 10% to 15% occur once, and the top ten carry roughly 11%. Remarks on this clonotype: Its antigen is as yet unknown.

Sequencing was carried out using blood, either unsorted or a sorted T cell fraction (not recorded which). This clonotype was sampled from a female donor with ankylosing spondylitis or in good health (not recorded which).

CDR3 nucleotide sequence: TGTGCCAGCAGTTTCTCCGGGACAGGGGGCCTTTTCTTC. It translates to CASSFSGTGGLFF. The chain is built from TRBV28 and TRBJ2-1, with 12 bases aligning to TRBD1. CDR1 MDHEN and CDR2 SYDVKM come from the germline V gene. After removal of 3 bases from V and 16 bases from J, the junction contained 7 bases not matched to a gene. This CDR3 contains 13 residues.